In this sample, the clone carrying this TCR beta chain turned up a few times. Sample time point: sample taken at primary tumor resection. Sequencing of whole RNA from tumor, nontumor lung or frozen PBMC involved no sorting. The data derive from a study of spatial heterogeneity in lung cancer. One entry per CDR3 protein results from TCRdb running MiXCR on the 5' RACE reads. The sample records about 36,000 distinct CDR3 sequences, about 7.7% being singletons. Germline-derived CDR1 and CDR2 are SNHLY and FYNNEI. V was clipped by 4 bases and J by 5 bases; unmatched bases: 4. The CDR3 runs 15 residues. The chain employs TRBV2 and TRBJ2-7; 14 bases are shared with TRBD2. Sequencing used PBMCs, obtained at surgery. This TCR was recovered from a female donor with early-stage non-small cell lung cancer. The DNA of the CDR3 is TGTGCCAGCAGTGCCCGGACTAGCGGGAGGAACGAGCAGTACTTC. Its protein product is CASSARTSGRNEQYF.